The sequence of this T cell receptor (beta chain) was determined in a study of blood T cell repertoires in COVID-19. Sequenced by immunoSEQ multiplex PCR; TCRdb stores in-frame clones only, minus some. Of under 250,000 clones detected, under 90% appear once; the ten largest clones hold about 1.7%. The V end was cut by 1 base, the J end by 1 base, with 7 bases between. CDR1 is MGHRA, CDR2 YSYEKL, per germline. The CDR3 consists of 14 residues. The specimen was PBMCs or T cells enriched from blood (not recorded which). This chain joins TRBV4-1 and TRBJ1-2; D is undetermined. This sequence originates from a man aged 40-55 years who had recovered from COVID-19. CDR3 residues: CASSQARGNYGYTF. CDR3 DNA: TGCGCCAGCAGCCAAGCCCGCGGTAACTATGGCTACACCTTC.